This entry lists 12 T cell receptor beta chains sequenced from one sample in a study of blood T cell repertoires in COVID-19. Sequencing used immunoSEQ multiplex PCR; TCRdb keeps in-frame clones, though not all of them. Of about 44,000 clones in the sample, around four fifths are singletons; the top ten hold about 40%. Material: peripheral blood. The receptors were gathered from a human donor in a cohort sampled during active COVID-19.

The V and J genes are TRBV2 and TRBJ1-5, with a possible D match to TRBD1 (6 bases). This CDR3 spans 14 amino acids. V was trimmed by 10 bases and J by 7 bases, leaving 20 bases between them. The germline CDR1 and CDR2 sequences are SNHLY and FYNNEI. CDR3 sequence reads: CATSDRTQAQPQHF. The CDR3 DNA reads TGTGCCACCTCGGACAGAACCCAGGCCCAGCCCCAGCATTTT.

The chain joins TRBV2 to TRBJ2-1, with TRBD2 as a possible D gene (7 bases). Between the trimmed V and J ends, which lost 4 bases and 6 bases, there was a span of 16 bases. Germline values: CDR1 SNHLY, CDR2 FYNNEI. This CDR3 contains 15 residues. The CDR3 coding sequence is TGTGCCAGCAGTGTTTCGGGGGGCCTCTCCAATGAGCAGTTCTTC. It specifies CASSVSGGLSNEQFF.

The rearrangement links TRBV6-5 to TRBJ2-7; TRBD1 matches 11 bases. V dropped 6 bases and J dropped 1; count of bases not matched to a gene: 5. The CDR3 totals 15 residues. Germline CDR1 and CDR2: MNHEY and SVGAGI. The chain's CDR3 is CASRPGTGGSYEQYV. CDR3 sequence (DNA): TGTGCCAGCAGACCCGGGACAGGGGGTTCCTACGAGCAGTACGTC.

The chain is built from TRBV19 and TRBJ1-5; D may be TRBD1 (5 bases). Trimming shortened V by 4 bases and J by 2 bases, and 15 bases separated the two germline ends. This CDR3 has 16 residues. Germline assignment: CDR1 LNHDA and CDR2 SQIVND (reference sequence). The CDR3 spells CASSNIRGLGNQPQHF. CDR3 DNA: TGTGCCAGTAGTAACATTAGGGGATTGGGCAATCAGCCCCAGCATTTT.

The chain is built from TRBV28 and TRBJ2-3; 9 bases map to TRBD2. V was pared by 2 bases and J by 6 bases, with 6 bases of the junction left unmatched. This CDR3 has 15 amino acids. Germline V lookup: CDR1 MDHEN, CDR2 SYDVKM. CDR3 protein: CASSLRRGGRDTQYF. The CDR3 DNA reads as TGTGCCAGCAGTTTAAGGCGGGGGGGCCGGGATACGCAGTATTTT.

The chain has TRBV6-6 and TRBJ1-1; D not resolved. The CDR3 extends over 13 amino acids. V was trimmed by 7 bases and J by 4 bases, leaving 13 bases between them. Per germline, CDR1 MNHNY and CDR2 SVGAGI (reference sequence). The DNA for the CDR3 is TGTGCCAGCACACGGGGTACCACCACTGAAGCTTTCTTT. It yields the protein CASTRGTTTEAFF.

This clone is a singleton in its sample. V gene TRBV5-4 combines with J gene TRBJ2-7; 10 bases fit TRBD1. After removal of 3 bases from V and 5 bases from J, the junction contained 5 bases not matched to a gene. The CDR3 length is 14 residues. Germline V gene sequence: CDR1 SGHNT, CDR2 YYREEE (reference sequence). CDR3 bases: TGTGCCAGCAGCTACCGGGACAGGGGCAACGAGCAGTACTTC. It codes for CASSYRDRGNEQYF.

This chain uses TRBV12-3 or TRBV12-4 with TRBJ1-2; unclear D gene. The CDR3 is made up of 12 amino acids. V lost 2 bases to trimming and J lost 3 bases, with 4 bases between them. The CDR3 region is CASSLQDYGYTF. CDR3 nucleotides: TGTGCCAGCAGTTTACAGGACTATGGCTACACCTTC.

The V gene is TRBV4-1, the J gene TRBJ2-3, with 15 bases matching TRBD2. The CDR3 sequence is 18 residues long. J lost 5 bases, V lost 5 bases, and 11 bases had no gene match. The germline V gene has CDR1 MGHRA and CDR2 YSYEKL. In DNA form, the CDR3 reads TGCGCCAGCAGCTCGGCGGGACTAGCGGGGGGCCAGGGAGATACGCAGTATTTT. As protein: CASSSAGLAGGQGDTQYF.

The V gene is TRBV5-1, the J gene TRBJ2-5, with D maybe TRBD2 (6 bases). The V gene lost 0 bases and the J gene lost 7 bases, with 22 bases spanning the gap. This CDR3 spans 17 amino acids. Germline V gene sequence: CDR1 SGHRS, CDR2 YFSETQ. CDR3 sequence (DNA): TGCGCCAGCAGCTTGGAACTGGCGGCGGGGAGCGGCGGGACCCAGTACTTC. Translating gives CASSLELAAGSGGTQYF. Full variable domain (outside the CDR3, taken from reference TRBV5-1 and TRBJ2-5): KAGVTQTPRYLIKTRGQQVTLSCSPISGHRSVSWYQQTPGQGLQFLFEYFSETQRNKGNFPGRFSGRQFSNSRSEMNVSTLELGDSALYLCASSLELAAGSGGTQYFGPGTRLLVL.

CDR3 nucleotide sequence: TGTGCCAGCAGTTTAGGAGGGAAACTTGAAGCTTTCTTT. It specifies CASSLGGKLEAFF. J is TRBJ1-1 and V is TRBV28; D is undetermined. Between the trimmed V and J ends, which lost 2 bases and 7 bases, there was a span of 11 bases. The CDR3 sequence is 13 residues long. From germline, CDR1 is MDHEN and CDR2 SYDVKM.

This chain joins TRBV24-1 and TRBJ2-2, with D tentatively TRBD2 (6 bases). Trimming stripped 4 bases from V and 6 bases from J, with 11 bases between. CDR1 KGHDR and CDR2 SFDVKD come from the germline V gene. CDR3 length equals 14 residues. This chain's CDR3 is CATSEGGSAGELFF. The CDR3 DNA reads TGTGCCACCAGTGAAGGAGGGTCCGCCGGGGAGCTGTTTTTT.